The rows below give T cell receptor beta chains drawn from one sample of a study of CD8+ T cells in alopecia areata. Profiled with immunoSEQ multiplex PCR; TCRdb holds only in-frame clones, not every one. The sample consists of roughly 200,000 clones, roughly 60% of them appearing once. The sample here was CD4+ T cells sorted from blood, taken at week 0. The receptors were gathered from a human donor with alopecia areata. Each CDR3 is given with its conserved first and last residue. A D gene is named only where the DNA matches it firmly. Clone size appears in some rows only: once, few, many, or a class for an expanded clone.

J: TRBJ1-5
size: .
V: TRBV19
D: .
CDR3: CASSTLSTESSNQPQHF
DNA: TGTGCCAGTAGTACCCTCTCGACAGAAAGTAGCAATCAGCCCCAGCATTTT

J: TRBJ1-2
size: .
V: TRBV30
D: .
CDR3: CAWSVLGGLYGYTF
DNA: TGTGCCTGGAGTGTTTTAGGTGGCCTCTATGGCTACACCTTC

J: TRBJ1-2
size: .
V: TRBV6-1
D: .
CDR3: CASSDRAAYGYTF
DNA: TGTGCCAGCAGTGATCGGGCAGCGTATGGCTACACCTTC

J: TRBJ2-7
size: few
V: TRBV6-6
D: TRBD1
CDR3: CASSYSGQGYEQYF
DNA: TGTGCCAGCAGTTACTCTGGACAGGGTTACGAGCAGTACTTC

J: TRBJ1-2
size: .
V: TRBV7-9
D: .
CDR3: CASSPEWRGYTF
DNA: TGTGCCAGCAGCCCAGAATGGCGGGGCTACACCTTC

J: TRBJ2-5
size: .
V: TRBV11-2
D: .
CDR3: CASSLGTQETQYF
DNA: TGTGCCAGCAGCTTGGGGACCCAAGAGACCCAGTACTTC

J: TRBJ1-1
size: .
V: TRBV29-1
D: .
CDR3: CSVVVATEAFF
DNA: TGCAGCGTTGTTGTGGCCACTGAAGCTTTCTTT

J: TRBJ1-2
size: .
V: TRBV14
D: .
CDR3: CASSQSFRYGYTF
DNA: TGTGCCAGCAGCCAATCGTTTCGTTATGGCTACACCTTC

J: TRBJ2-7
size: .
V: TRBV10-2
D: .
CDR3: CASTGSTYEQYF
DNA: TGCGCCAGCACGGGGAGCACCTACGAGCAGTACTTC

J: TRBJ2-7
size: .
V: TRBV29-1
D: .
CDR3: CSVVGRLTYEQYF
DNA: TGCAGCGTTGTGGGCAGGCTTACCTACGAGCAGTACTTC

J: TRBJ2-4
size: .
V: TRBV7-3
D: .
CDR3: CASSTQPGRGENIQYF
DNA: TGTGCCAGCAGCACCCAACCAGGGAGAGGGGAAAACATTCAGTACTTC

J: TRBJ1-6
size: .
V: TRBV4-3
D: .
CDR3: CASSQDRGTLHF
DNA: TGCGCCAGCAGCCAAGATAGGGGGACCCTCCACTTT

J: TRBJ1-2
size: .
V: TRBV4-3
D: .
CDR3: CASSHAGYNYGYTF
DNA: TGCGCCAGCAGCCACGCCGGTTATAACTATGGCTACACCTTC

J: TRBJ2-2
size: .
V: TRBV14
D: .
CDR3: CASSQLHGPTGELFF
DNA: TGTGCCAGCAGCCAACTACATGGCCCCACCGGGGAGCTGTTTTTT

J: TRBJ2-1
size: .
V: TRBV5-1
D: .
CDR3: CASSLAGDDEQFF
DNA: TGCGCCAGCAGCTTGGCCGGGGATGATGAGCAGTTCTTC

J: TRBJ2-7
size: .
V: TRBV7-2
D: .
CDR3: CASSKDSPVYEQYF
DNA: TGTGCCAGCAGCAAGGACAGTCCAGTCTACGAGCAGTACTTC

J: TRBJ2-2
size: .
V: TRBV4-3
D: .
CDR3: CASSQGFAGELFF
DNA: TGCGCCAGCAGCCAAGGTTTCGCCGGGGAGCTGTTTTTT

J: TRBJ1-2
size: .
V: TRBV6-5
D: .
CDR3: CASSRGHGYTF
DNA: TGTGCCAGCAGCAGGGGCCATGGCTACACCTTC